Below, 4 T cell receptor beta chains from the same sample are listed, as sequenced in a study of identical twins. One entry per CDR3 protein, called by TCRdb with MiXCR from the 5' RACE reads. The data show 1.5 million or so distinct CDR3 sequences, less than 40% seen once. Specimen: cord blood. The receptors here all came from a newborn girl in good health.

Written as DNA, the CDR3 is TGTGCCAGCAGTCGACTAGCGGGCGCAACTAGCACAGATACGCAGTATTTT. As protein: CASSRLAGATSTDTQYF. The rearrangement links TRBV6-1 to TRBJ2-3; 10 positions match TRBD2. Germline CDR1 reads MNHNS; CDR2 reads SASEGT. This CDR3 is built from 17 residues. Trimming removed 5 bases from V and 0 bases from J; junction bases left unmatched: 8.

This clonotype was detected only a few times. This chain joins TRBV6-1 and TRBJ1-2; 8 bases line up with TRBD1. The CDR3 length is 13 residues. CDR1 is MNHNS and CDR2 is SASEGT in the germline V gene. After removal of 3 bases from V and 13 bases from J, the junction contained 10 bases not matched to a gene. The CDR3 here is CASSESNRQGPTF. In nucleotides, the CDR3 is TGTGCCAGCAGTGAGTCTAACCGACAGGGGCCCACCTTC.

The V and J genes are TRBV7-9 and TRBJ1-5, with 7 nucleotides matching TRBD1. Germline lookup yields CDR1 SEHNR and CDR2 FQNEAQ (reference sequence). This CDR3 spans 15 amino acids. With 5 bases clipped from V and 3 bases from J, the junction kept 7 bases outside the gene matches. CDR3: CASSPGQADNQPQHF. The CDR3 DNA reads TGTGCCAGCAGCCCCGGACAGGCTGACAATCAGCCCCAGCATTTT.

This clonotype was found a few times. The chain employs TRBV5-1 and TRBJ2-7, with D tentatively TRBD1 or TRBD2 (5 bases each). CDR1 is SGHRS, CDR2 YFSETQ, per germline. Trimming stripped 3 bases from V and 3 bases from J, with 7 bases between. This CDR3 spans 12 amino acids. Here the CDR3 DNA reads TGCGCCAGCAGCTGGGACGACTACGAGCAGTACTTC. This sequence encodes CASSWDDYEQYF.